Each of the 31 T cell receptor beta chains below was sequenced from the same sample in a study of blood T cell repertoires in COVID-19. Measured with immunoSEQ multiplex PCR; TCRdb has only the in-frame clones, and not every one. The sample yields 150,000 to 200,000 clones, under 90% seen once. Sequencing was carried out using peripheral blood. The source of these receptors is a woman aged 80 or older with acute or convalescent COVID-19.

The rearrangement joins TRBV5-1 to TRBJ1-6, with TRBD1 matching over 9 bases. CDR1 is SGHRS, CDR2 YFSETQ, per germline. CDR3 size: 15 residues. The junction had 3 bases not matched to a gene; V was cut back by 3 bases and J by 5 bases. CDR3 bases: TGCGCCAGCAGCTGGGGGGACAGGGATAATTCACCCCTCCACTTT. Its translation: CASSWGDRDNSPLHF.

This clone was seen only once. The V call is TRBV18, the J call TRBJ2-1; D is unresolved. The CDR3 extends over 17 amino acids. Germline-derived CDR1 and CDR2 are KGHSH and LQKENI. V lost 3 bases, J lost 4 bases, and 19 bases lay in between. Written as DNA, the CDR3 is TGTGCCAGCTCACCTCTAAGACTCGTAGGTATATACAATGAGCAGTTCTTC. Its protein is CASSPLRLVGIYNEQFF.

CDR3 protein: CASSTQPPGQVPISYEQYF. The CDR3 bases are TGTGCCAGCAGCACCCAGCCCCCCGGACAGGTCCCGATCTCCTACGAGCAGTACTTC. The rearrangement links TRBV7-9 to TRBJ2-7; 7 bases map to TRBD1. Germline V gene lookup returns CDR1 SEHNR and CDR2 FQNEAQ (reference sequence). The CDR3 totals 19 residues. The trim removed 5 bases at V and 0 bases at J, leaving 19 bases unmatched.

The CDR3 DNA reads TGTGCCAGCACCCTCCTAGGAAACACCATATATTTT. It codes for CASTLLGNTIYF. The rearrangement uses TRBV28 and TRBJ1-3; unclear D gene. Germline values: CDR1 MDHEN, CDR2 SYDVKM. V was clipped by 7 bases and J by 4 bases, with 8 bases between them. CDR3 length: 12 amino acids. The variable domain in full, with the rest retrieved from reference TRBV28 and TRBJ1-3, is DVKVTQSSRYLVKRTGEKVFLECVQDMDHENMFWYRQDPGLGLRLIYFSYDVKMKEKGDIPEGYSVSREKKERFSLILESASTNQTSMYLCASTLLGNTIYFGEGSWLTVV.

The CDR3 DNA is TGTGCCAGCAGCCCATATAGCGGAAACTCCTACAATGAGCAGTTCTTC. This gives the protein CASSPYSGNSYNEQFF. The V call is TRBV3-1 (or the pseudogene TRBV3-2), the J call TRBJ2-1; D is possibly TRBD2 (6 bases). V was cut by 4 bases and J by 0 bases, with 13 bases left in between. Germline CDR1 LGHDT, CDR2 YNNKEL (reference sequence). The CDR3 runs 16 residues.

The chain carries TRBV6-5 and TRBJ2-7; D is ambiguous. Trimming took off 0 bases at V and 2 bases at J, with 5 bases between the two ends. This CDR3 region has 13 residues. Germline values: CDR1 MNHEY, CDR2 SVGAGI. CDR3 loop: CASSYSSAYEQYF. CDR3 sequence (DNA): TGTGCCAGCAGTTACTCCAGTGCCTACGAGCAGTACTTC.

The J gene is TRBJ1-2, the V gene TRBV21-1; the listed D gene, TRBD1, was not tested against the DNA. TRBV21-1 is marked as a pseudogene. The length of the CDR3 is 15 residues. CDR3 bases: TGTGCCAGCAGCCTCCGGACAGCCACTAACTATGGCTACACCTTC. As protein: CASSLRTATNYGYTF.

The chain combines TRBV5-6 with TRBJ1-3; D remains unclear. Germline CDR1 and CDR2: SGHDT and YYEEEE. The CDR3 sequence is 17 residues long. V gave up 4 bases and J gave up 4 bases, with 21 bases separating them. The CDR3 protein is CASSRFNSQLNGNTIYF. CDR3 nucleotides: TGTGCCAGCAGCCGGTTCAATTCACAGTTAAACGGAAACACCATATATTTT.

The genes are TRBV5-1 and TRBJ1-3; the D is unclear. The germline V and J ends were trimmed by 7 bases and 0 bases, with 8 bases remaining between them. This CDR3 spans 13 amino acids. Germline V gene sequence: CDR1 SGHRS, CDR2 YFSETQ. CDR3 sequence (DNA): TGCGCCAGCGGGGAGAGCTCTGGAAACACCATATATTTT. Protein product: CASGESSGNTIYF.

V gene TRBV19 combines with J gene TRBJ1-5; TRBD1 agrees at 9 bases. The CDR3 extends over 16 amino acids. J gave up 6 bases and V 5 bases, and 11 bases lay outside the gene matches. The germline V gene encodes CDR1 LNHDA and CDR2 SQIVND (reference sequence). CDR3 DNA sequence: TGTGCCAGTAGTGCCTATACGGGACAGGGCGGTCAGCCCCAGCATTTT. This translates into CASSAYTGQGGQPQHF.

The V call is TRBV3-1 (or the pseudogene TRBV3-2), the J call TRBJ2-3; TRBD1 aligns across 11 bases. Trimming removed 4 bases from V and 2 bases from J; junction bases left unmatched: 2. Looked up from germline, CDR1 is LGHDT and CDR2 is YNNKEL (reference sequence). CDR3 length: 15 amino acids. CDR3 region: CASSRTGGNTDTQYF. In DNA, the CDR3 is TGTGCCAGCAGCCGGACAGGGGGCAACACAGATACGCAGTATTTT.

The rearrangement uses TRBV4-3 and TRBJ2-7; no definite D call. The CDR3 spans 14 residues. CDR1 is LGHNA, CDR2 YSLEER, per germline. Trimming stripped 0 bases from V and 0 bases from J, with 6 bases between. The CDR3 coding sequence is TGCGCCAGCAGCCAAGAACCCGGCTCCTACGAGCAGTACTTC. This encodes CASSQEPGSYEQYF.

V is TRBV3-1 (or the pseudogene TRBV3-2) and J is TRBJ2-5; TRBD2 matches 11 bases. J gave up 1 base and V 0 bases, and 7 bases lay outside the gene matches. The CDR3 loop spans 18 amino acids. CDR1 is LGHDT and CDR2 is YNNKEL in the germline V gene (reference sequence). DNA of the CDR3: TGTGCCAGCAGCCAAGAGGGCCCGGGACTAGCGGTCCAAGAGACCCAGTACTTC. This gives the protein CASSQEGPGLAVQETQYF.

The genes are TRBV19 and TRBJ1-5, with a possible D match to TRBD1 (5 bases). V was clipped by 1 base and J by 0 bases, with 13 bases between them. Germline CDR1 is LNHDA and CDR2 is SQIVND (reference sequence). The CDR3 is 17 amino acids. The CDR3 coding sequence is TGTGCCAGTAGTATAGCAGGACATTCATATAGCAATCAGCCCCAGCATTTT. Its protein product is CASSIAGHSYSNQPQHF. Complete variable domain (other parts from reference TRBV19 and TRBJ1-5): DGGITQSPKYLFRKEGQNVTLSCEQNLNHDAMYWYRQDPGQGLRLIYYSQIVNDFQKGDIAEGYSVSREKKESFPLTVTSAQKNPTAFYLCASSIAGHSYSNQPQHFGDGTRLSIL.

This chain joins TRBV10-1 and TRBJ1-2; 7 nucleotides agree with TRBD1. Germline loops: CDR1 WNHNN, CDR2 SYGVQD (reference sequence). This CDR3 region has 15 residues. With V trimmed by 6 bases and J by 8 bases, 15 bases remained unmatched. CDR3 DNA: TGCGCCAGCAGCGGACAGGCCCGGGGTTTTTCGGGCTACACCTTC. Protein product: CASSGQARGFSGYTF.

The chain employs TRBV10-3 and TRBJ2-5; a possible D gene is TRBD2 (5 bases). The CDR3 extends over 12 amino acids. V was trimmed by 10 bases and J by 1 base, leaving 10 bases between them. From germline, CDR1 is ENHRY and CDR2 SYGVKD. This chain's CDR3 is CATRGIQETQYF. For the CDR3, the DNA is TGTGCCACCCGGGGTATCCAAGAGACCCAGTACTTC.

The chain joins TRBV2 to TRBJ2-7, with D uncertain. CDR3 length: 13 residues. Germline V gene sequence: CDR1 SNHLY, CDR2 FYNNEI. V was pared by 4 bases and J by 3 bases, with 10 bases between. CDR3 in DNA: TGTGCCAGCAGTGTATTACCGGGCTACGAGCAGTACTTC. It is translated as CASSVLPGYEQYF.

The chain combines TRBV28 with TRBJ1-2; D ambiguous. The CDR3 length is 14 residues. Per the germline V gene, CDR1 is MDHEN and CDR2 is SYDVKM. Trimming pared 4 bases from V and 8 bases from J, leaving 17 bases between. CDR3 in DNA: TGTGCCAGCAGTTCCCCCTGGAGGGCTCGGGGCTACACCTTC. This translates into CASSSPWRARGYTF.

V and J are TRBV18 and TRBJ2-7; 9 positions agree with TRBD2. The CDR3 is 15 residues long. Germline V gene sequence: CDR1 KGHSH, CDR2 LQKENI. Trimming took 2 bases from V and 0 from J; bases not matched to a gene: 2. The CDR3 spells CASSPTSGFSYEQYF. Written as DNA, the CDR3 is TGTGCCAGCTCACCAACTAGCGGGTTCTCCTACGAGCAGTACTTC.

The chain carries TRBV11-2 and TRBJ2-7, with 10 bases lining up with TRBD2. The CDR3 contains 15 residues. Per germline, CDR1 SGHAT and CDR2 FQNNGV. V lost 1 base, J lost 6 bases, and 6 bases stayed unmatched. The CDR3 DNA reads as TGTGCCAGCAGCTTAGTCCCTAGCGGGAGAGGCGAGCAGTACTTC. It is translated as CASSLVPSGRGEQYF.

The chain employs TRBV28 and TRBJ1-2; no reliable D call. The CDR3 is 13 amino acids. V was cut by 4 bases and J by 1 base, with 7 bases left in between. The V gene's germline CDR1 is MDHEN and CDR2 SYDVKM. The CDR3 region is CASSSTVNYGYTF. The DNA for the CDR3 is TGTGCCAGCAGTTCCACAGTTAACTATGGCTACACCTTC.

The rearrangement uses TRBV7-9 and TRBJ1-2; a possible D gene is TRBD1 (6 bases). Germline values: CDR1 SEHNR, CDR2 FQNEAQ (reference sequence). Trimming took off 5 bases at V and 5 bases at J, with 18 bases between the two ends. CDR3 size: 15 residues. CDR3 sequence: CASSLPGTSQYGYTF. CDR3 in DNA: TGTGCCAGCAGCCTGCCCGGGACATCCCAATATGGCTACACCTTC.

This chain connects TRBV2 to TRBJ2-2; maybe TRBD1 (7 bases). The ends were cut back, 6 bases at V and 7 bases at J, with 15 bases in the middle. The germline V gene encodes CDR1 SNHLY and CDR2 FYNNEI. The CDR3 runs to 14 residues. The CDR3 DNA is TGTGCCAGCAGGGTCAACAGGGGAGGCGGGGAGCTGTTTTTT. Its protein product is CASRVNRGGGELFF.

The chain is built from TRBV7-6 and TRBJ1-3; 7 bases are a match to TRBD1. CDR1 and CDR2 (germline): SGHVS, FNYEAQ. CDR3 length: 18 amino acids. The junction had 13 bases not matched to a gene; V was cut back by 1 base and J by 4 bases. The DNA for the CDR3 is TGTGCCAGCAGCTTAGAGGGGGACAGAGGGTTTCCCGGAAACACCATATATTTT. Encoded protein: CASSLEGDRGFPGNTIYF.

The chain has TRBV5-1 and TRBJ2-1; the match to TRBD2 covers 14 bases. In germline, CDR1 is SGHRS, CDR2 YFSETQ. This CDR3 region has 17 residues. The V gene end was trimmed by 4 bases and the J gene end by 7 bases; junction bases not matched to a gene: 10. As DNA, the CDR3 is TGCGCCAGCAGCCCAGGACTAGCGGGAGGCTTCGGGAATGAGCAGTTCTTC. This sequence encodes CASSPGLAGGFGNEQFF.

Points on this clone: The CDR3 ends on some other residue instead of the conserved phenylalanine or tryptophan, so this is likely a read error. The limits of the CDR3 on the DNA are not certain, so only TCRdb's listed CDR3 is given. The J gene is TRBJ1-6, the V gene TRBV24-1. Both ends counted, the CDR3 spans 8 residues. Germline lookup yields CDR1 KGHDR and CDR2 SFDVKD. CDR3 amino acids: CATSVLDL.

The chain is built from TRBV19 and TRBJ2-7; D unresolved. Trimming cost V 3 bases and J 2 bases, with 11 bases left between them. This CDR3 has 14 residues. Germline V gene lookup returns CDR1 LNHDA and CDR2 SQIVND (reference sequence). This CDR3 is CASSIGSFTYEQYF. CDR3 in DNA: TGTGCCAGTAGTATTGGCAGTTTTACCTACGAGCAGTACTTC.

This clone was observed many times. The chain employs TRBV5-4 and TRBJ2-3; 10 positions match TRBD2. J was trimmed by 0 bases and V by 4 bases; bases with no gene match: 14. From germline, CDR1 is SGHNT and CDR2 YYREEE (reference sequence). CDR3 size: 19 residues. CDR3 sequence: CASSNYLAGGLSSTDTQYF. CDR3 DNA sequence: TGTGCCAGCAGCAACTACTTAGCGGGGGGCCTCTCTAGCACAGATACGCAGTATTTT.

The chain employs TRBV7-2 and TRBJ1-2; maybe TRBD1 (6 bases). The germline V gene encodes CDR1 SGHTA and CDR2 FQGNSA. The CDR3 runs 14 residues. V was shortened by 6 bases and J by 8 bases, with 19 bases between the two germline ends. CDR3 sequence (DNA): TGTGCCAGCAGTCCAGGGGACCGAGATGGCGGCTACACCTTC. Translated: CASSPGDRDGGYTF.

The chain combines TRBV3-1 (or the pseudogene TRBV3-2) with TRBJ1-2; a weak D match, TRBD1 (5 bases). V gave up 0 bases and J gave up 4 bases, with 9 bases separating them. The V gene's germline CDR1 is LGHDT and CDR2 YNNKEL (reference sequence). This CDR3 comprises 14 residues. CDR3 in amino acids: CASSQDTGGYGYTF. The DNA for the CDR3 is TGTGCCAGCAGCCAAGATACGGGGGGCTATGGCTACACCTTC.

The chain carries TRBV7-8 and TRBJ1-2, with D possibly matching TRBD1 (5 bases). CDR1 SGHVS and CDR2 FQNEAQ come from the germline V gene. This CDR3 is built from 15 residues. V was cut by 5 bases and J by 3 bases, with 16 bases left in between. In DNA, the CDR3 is TGTGCCAGCAGCGATAAGGGGCCGGGTGACTATGGCTACACCTTC. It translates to CASSDKGPGDYGYTF. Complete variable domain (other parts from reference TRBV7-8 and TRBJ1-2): GAGVSQSPRYKVAKRGQDVALRCDPISGHVSLFWYQQALGQGPEFLTYFQNEAQLDKSGLPSDRFFAERPEGSVSTLKIQRTQQEDSAVYLCASSDKGPGDYGYTFGSGTRLTVV.